This TCR beta chain was identified during a study of blood T cell repertoires in COVID-19. TCRdb's copy holds only in-frame clones and misses some; the assay was immunoSEQ multiplex PCR. The sample shows approximately 210,000 clones, about 91% of them seen only once. The ends lost 7 bases at V and 3 bases at J; junction bases unmatched: 12. This CDR3 region has 16 residues. Germline V gene data show CDR1 as SEHNR and CDR2 as FQNEAQ (reference sequence). This clonotype was sampled from a woman between 40 and 50 years old with acute or convalescent COVID-19. The chain links TRBV7-9 to TRBJ1-2, with TRBD1 identical over 9 bases. Material: peripheral blood. CDR3 sequence: CASTEGGGQGYYGYTF. Written as DNA, the CDR3 is TGTGCCAGCACGGAAGGGGGGGGACAGGGATACTATGGCTACACCTTC.